The 21 T cell receptor beta chains presented below share a single source sample, sequenced in a study of blood T cell repertoires in COVID-19. The protocol was immunoSEQ multiplex PCR, while the TCRdb copy is restricted to in-frame clones and leaves out a portion. Altogether around 260,000 clones are present, approximately 88% being singletons, with the ten largest covering 0.7%. Sample: peripheral blood. These receptors originate from a human donor in a cohort sampled during active COVID-19.

The chain employs TRBV6-1 and TRBJ1-1; tentative D call: TRBD1 (6 bases). Between the trimmed V and J ends, which lost 2 bases and 0 bases, there was a span of 16 bases. Looked up from germline, CDR1 is MNHNS and CDR2 is SASEGT. This CDR3 spans 17 amino acids. The CDR3 DNA reads TGTGCCAGCAGTGAACCGGCAGGGGCTGAGATGAACACTGAAGCTTTCTTT. Amino acid sequence: CASSEPAGAEMNTEAFF.

As concerns this clone: Other nucleotide sequences in the sample specify the same CDR3. This sequence joins TRBV19 and TRBJ1-1; D might be TRBD1 (6 bases). Deletions cut 3 bases from V and 0 bases from J, with 11 bases between. The V gene's germline CDR1 is LNHDA and CDR2 SQIVND (reference sequence). There are 15 residues in the CDR3. In DNA form, the CDR3 reads TGTGCCAGTAGTATTGGGAGGGGGATGAACACTGAAGCTTTCTTT. This sequence encodes CASSIGRGMNTEAFF. The whole variable domain, filled in from reference TRBV19 and TRBJ1-1, reads DGGITQSPKYLFRKEGQNVTLSCEQNLNHDAMYWYRQDPGQGLRLIYYSQIVNDFQKGDIAEGYSVSREKKESFPLTVTSAQKNPTAFYLCASSIGRGMNTEAFFGQGTRLTVV.

This chain joins TRBV7-6 and TRBJ2-7; 12 bases are shared with TRBD1. The germline V gene encodes CDR1 SGHVS and CDR2 FNYEAQ. The J segment lost 2 bases and the V segment lost 5 bases, leaving 4 bases of the junction unmatched. The CDR3 loop spans 15 amino acids. CDR3 in DNA: TGTGCCAGCAGCCCCGGGACAGGGGGCCCCTACGAGCAGTACTTC. Protein: CASSPGTGGPYEQYF. The variable domain in full, with the rest retrieved from reference TRBV7-6 and TRBJ2-7, is GAGVSQSPRYKVTKRGQDVALRCDPISGHVSLYWYRQALGQGPEFLTYFNYEAQQDKSGLPNDRFSAERPEGSISTLTIQRTEQRDSAMYRCASSPGTGGPYEQYFGPGTRLTVT.

This clone has more than one count but fewer than ten. The chain is built from TRBV19 and TRBJ2-1, with a possible D match to TRBD1 (6 bases). The V end was cut by 7 bases, the J end by 8 bases, with 18 bases between. This CDR3 has 14 residues. Germline V CDR1 and CDR2: LNHDA, SQIVND (reference sequence). For the CDR3, the DNA is TGTGCCAGTAAGGGACACCACGCAATGTATGAGCAGTTCTTC. Translated: CASKGHHAMYEQFF. Looking up the rest from reference TRBV19 and TRBJ2-1 gives the full variable domain: DGGITQSPKYLFRKEGQNVTLSCEQNLNHDAMYWYRQDPGQGLRLIYYSQIVNDFQKGDIAEGYSVSREKKESFPLTVTSAQKNPTAFYLCASKGHHAMYEQFFGPGTRLTVL.

As DNA, the CDR3 is TGTGCCAGCAGCCGCGCGGCCTCGGATACGCAGTATTTT. It is translated as CASSRAASDTQYF. The rearrangement joins TRBV13 to TRBJ2-3; D gene uncertain. The V and J ends lost 5 bases and 6 bases respectively, with 12 bases between them. This CDR3 is 13 amino acids long. Germline values: CDR1 PRHDT, CDR2 FYEKMQ (reference sequence).

This chain uses TRBV5-1 with TRBJ1-2, with 8 bases identical to TRBD1. The V gene end was trimmed by 4 bases and the J gene end by 4 bases; junction bases not matched to a gene: 15. Germline assignment: CDR1 SGHRS and CDR2 YFSETQ. The CDR3 totals 17 residues. CDR3 sequence reads: CASSRIGQGALIYGYTF. The CDR3 DNA reads TGCGCCAGCAGCCGAATCGGACAGGGCGCACTCATCTATGGCTACACCTTC. Based on the CDR3 plus reference TRBV5-1 and TRBJ1-2, the full variable domain is KAGVTQTPRYLIKTRGQQVTLSCSPISGHRSVSWYQQTPGQGLQFLFEYFSETQRNKGNFPGRFSGRQFSNSRSEMNVSTLELGDSALYLCASSRIGQGALIYGYTFGSGTRLTVV.

The J gene is TRBJ2-7, the V gene TRBV4-3; the D gene is possibly TRBD1 (5 bases). Germline V gene lookup returns CDR1 LGHNA and CDR2 YSLEER. This CDR3 is built from 17 residues. V was clipped by 4 bases and J by 0 bases, with 19 bases between them. The CDR3 DNA reads as TGCGCCAGCAGCCGAGACCCTAACGACAGAAGCTCCTACGAGCAGTACTTC. Amino acid sequence: CASSRDPNDRSSYEQYF.

The chain carries TRBV6-5 and TRBJ2-7; TRBD2 aligns across 11 bases. The CDR3 spans 15 residues. V shed 4 bases and J 3 bases; nucleotides not matched to a gene: 5. In germline, CDR1 is MNHEY, CDR2 SVGAGI. DNA of the CDR3: TGTGCCAGCAGTTCTGTGACTAGCGGGGTCTACGAGCAGTACTTC. Its protein is CASSSVTSGVYEQYF.

The gene calls are TRBV19 and TRBJ2-7; D gene ambiguous. Germline CDR1 LNHDA, CDR2 SQIVND (reference sequence). V was trimmed by 11 bases and J by 0 bases, leaving 17 bases between them. The CDR3 covers 14 residues. CDR3 amino acids: CAGNSRFFSYEQYF. Here the CDR3 DNA reads TGTGCCGGTAACAGCCGTTTTTTCTCCTACGAGCAGTACTTC.

The chain joins TRBV20-1 to TRBJ2-3; D unclear. Germline V gene sequence: CDR1 DFQATT, CDR2 SNEGSKA (reference sequence). The CDR3 loop spans 11 amino acids. V was shortened by 6 bases and J by 0 bases, with 4 bases between the two germline ends. The CDR3 coding sequence is TGCAGTGCCGCGAGCACAGATACGCAGTATTTT. Encoded protein: CSAASTDTQYF.

The chain has TRBV9 and TRBJ2-1; 8 nucleotides align to TRBD1. The CDR3 is 18 amino acids. Trimming at V came to 0 bases and at J to 0 bases, leaving 8 bases not matched to a gene. Germline CDR1 is SGDLS and CDR2 is YYNGEE. The CDR3 reads CASSVAPPDRDSYNEQFF. The CDR3 nucleotides read TGTGCCAGCAGCGTAGCTCCACCGGACAGGGACTCCTACAATGAGCAGTTCTTC.

The chain recombines TRBV9 with TRBJ1-2, with D hard to call. This CDR3 is built from 15 residues. V lost 0 bases to trimming and J lost 7 bases, with 16 bases between them. The germline CDR1 and CDR2 sequences are SGDLS and YYNGEE. CDR3 amino acids: CASSVAQSTVLGYTF. The CDR3, as DNA: TGTGCCAGCAGCGTAGCTCAGTCAACAGTGCTTGGCTACACCTTC.

This CDR3 reads CASSLAGRPGGAEAFF. DNA of the CDR3: TGCGCCAGCAGCTTGGCCGGAAGACCGGGGGGAGCTGAAGCTTTCTTT. The chain carries TRBV5-1 and TRBJ1-1; possibly TRBD1 for D (5 bases). The CDR3 is 16 amino acids. Per the germline V gene, CDR1 is SGHRS and CDR2 is YFSETQ. With 0 bases removed from V and 6 bases from J, the gap between germline ends came to 18 bases.

The chain employs TRBV19 and TRBJ1-2, with no clear D. In germline, CDR1 is LNHDA, CDR2 SQIVND (reference sequence). Trimming pared 4 bases from V and 2 bases from J, leaving 11 bases between. CDR3 length: 14 residues. DNA of the CDR3: TGTGCCAGTAGTAGGCGGATCGCCAACTATGGCTACACCTTC. It translates to CASSRRIANYGYTF.

The chain links TRBV5-1 to TRBJ1-4; maybe TRBD1 (6 bases). Germline loops: CDR1 SGHRS, CDR2 YFSETQ. The CDR3 is 16 amino acids. V was trimmed by 5 bases and J by 8 bases, leaving 22 bases between them. In DNA form, the CDR3 reads TGCGCCAGCAGGCCATTTGGGTCGGGGGGCCAAGAAAAACTGTTTTTT. It yields the protein CASRPFGSGGQEKLFF.

The DNA for the CDR3 is TGCGCCAGCAGCTCGGGGGTTGGGAATGAGCAGTTCTTC. Its protein product is CASSSGVGNEQFF. The rearrangement joins TRBV5-1 to TRBJ2-1; maybe TRBD2 (6 bases). The CDR3 runs 13 residues. Trimming took off 3 bases at V and 7 bases at J, with 11 bases between the two ends. From germline, CDR1 is SGHRS and CDR2 YFSETQ. Full variable domain (rest looked up from reference TRBV5-1 and TRBJ2-1): KAGVTQTPRYLIKTRGQQVTLSCSPISGHRSVSWYQQTPGQGLQFLFEYFSETQRNKGNFPGRFSGRQFSNSRSEMNVSTLELGDSALYLCASSSGVGNEQFFGPGTRLTVL.

This rearrangement joins TRBV12-3 or TRBV12-4 to TRBJ2-7; TRBD2 matches at 7 bases. V was pared by 6 bases and J by 2 bases, with 4 bases of the junction left unmatched. The CDR3 sequence is 13 residues long. Here the CDR3 reads CASRLAPTYEQYF. CDR3 DNA: TGTGCCAGCAGACTAGCGCCCACCTACGAGCAGTACTTC.

This rearrangement joins TRBV23-1 to TRBJ2-5; D perhaps matches TRBD2 (5 bases). Being an ORF, TRBV23-1 has a function that is uncertain. With 6 bases removed from V and 5 bases from J, the gap between germline ends came to 22 bases. This CDR3 spans 16 amino acids. The CDR3 loop is CASRREAQLGGETQYF. In nucleotides, the CDR3 is TGCGCCAGCAGGCGCGAGGCTCAGCTCGGAGGTGAGACCCAGTACTTC.

The V gene is TRBV6-5, the J gene TRBJ2-7, with D possibly being TRBD2 (7 bases). This CDR3 region has 16 residues. Germline lookup yields CDR1 MNHEY and CDR2 SVGAGI. The V end lost 6 bases, the J end lost 6 bases, and 24 bases lay between the germline ends. CDR3 residues: CASSYKGRGGVFEQYF. In nucleotides, the CDR3 is TGTGCCAGCAGCTACAAGGGGAGGGGGGGTGTCTTCGAGCAGTACTTC.

The chain joins TRBV6-5 to TRBJ1-5; 8 positions match TRBD1. V lost 0 bases to trimming and J lost 5 bases; unmatched junction nucleotides: 6. The CDR3 is made up of 16 amino acids. The germline V gene has CDR1 MNHEY and CDR2 SVGAGI. The CDR3, as DNA: TGTGCCAGCAGTTACTCCGCGGACAGGGCGGATCAGCCCCAGCATTTT. It yields the protein CASSYSADRADQPQHF.

Note on this clone: At the DNA level, this CDR3 is encoded by other sequences in the same sample as well. This chain links TRBV6-5 with TRBJ1-5, with a tentative D call TRBD1 (6 bases). The CDR3 has 15 amino acids. The V and J ends lost 0 bases and 4 bases respectively, with 10 bases between them. Germline V gives CDR1 MNHEY, CDR2 SVGAGI. The CDR3 region is CASSYSRTANQPQHF. The CDR3 region has the DNA TGTGCCAGCAGTTACTCGAGGACAGCTAATCAGCCCCAGCATTTT.